The clone carrying this TCR beta chain showed up just a few times. Its cognate antigen is unknown. These data originate in a study of post-analysis software for immune sequencing data. The wider study: Relapsing-remitting, secondary progressive and progressive-relapsing courses of multiple sclerosis were included. Study-wide points: Included in a set of a few TRBV segments more frequent in patients than controls were TRBV5-6, TRBV5-1 and TRBV20-1. Strong same-batch co-clustering of samples appeared with F measure clustering. People with multiple sclerosis had a significantly lower normalized Chao1 diversity than controls did.

Sequencing libraries made from TCR beta cDNA carried unique molecular identifiers. Each batch of about 1 to 11 million T cells produced hundreds of thousands of cDNA molecules. TCRdb itself ran the PCR reads through MiXCR, one entry per CDR3 protein. The sample lists about 200,000 distinct CDR3 sequences; 29% were seen once. Germline V lookup: CDR1 SNHLY, CDR2 FYNNEI. The CDR3 consists of 15 residues. Trimming pared 0 bases from V and 3 bases from J, leaving 8 bases between. The chain recombines TRBV2 with TRBJ2-2; D perhaps matches TRBD1 (5 bases). This clonotype was obtained from a girl under 18 with multiple sclerosis. Sequenced input: blood. CDR3 bases: TGTGCCAGCAGTGAAGCGTCAGGGTACACCGGGGAGCTGTTTTTT. It encodes CASSEASGYTGELFF.